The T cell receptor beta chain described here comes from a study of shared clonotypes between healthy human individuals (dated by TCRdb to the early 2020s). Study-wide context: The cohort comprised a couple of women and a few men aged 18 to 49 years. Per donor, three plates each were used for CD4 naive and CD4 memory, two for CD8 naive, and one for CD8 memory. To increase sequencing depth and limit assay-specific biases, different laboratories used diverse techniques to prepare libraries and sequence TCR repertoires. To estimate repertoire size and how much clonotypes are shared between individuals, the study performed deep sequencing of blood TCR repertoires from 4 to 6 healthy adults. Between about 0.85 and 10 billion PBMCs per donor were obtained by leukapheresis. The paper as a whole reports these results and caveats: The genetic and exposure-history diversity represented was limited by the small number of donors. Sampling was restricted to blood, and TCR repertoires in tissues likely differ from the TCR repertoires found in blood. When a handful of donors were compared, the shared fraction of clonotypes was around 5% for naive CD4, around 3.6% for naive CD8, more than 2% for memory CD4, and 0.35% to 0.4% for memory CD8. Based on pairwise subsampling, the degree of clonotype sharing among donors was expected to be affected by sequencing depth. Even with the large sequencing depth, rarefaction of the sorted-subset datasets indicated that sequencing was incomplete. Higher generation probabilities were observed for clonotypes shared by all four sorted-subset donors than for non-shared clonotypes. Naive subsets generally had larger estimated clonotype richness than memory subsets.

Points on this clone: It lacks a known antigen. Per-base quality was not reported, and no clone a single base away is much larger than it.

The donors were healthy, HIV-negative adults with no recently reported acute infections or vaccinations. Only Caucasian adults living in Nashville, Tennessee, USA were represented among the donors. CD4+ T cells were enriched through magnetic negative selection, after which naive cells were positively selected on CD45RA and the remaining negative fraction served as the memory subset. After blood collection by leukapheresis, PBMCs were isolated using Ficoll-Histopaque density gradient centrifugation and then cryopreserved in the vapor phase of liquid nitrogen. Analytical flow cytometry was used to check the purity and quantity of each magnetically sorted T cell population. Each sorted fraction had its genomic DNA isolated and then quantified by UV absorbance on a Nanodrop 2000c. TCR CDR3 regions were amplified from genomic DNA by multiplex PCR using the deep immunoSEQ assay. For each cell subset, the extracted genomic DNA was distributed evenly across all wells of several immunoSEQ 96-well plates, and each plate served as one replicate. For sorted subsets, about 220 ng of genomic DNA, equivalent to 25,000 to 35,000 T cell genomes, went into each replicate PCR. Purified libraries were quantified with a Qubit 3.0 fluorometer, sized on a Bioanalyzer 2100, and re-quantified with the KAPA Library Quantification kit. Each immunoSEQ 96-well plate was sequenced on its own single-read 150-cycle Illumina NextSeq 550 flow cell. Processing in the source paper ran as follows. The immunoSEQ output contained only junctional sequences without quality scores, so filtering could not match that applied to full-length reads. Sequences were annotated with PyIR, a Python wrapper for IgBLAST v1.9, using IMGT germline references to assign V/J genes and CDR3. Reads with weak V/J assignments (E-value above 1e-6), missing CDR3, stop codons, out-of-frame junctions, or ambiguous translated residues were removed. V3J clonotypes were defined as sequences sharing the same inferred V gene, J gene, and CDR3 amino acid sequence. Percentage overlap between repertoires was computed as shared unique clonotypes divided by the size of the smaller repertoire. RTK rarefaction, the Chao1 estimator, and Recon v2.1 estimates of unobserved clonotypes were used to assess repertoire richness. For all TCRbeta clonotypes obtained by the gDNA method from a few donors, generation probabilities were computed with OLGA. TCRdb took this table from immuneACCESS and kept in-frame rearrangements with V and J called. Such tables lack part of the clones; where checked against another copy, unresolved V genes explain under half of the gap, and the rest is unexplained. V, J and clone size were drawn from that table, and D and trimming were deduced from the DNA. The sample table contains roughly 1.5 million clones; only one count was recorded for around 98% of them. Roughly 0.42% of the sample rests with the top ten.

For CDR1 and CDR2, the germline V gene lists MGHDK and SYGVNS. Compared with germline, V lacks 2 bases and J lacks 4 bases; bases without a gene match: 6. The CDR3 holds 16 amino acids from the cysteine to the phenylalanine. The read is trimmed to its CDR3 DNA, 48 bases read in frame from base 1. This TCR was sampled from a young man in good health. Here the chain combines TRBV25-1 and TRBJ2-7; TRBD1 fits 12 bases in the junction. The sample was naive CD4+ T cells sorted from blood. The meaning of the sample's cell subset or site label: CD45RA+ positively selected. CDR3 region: CASSEIGGQGAYEQYF. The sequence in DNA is TGTGCCAGCAGTGAAATTGGGGGACAGGGGGCTTACGAGCAGTACTTC.